This is a list of T cell receptor beta chains from one sample in a study of PD-1 blockade in classical Hodgkin lymphoma. Repertoires were generated with immunoSEQ multiplex PCR, while TCRdb's copy carries only in-frame clones and drops some. The sample shows over 50,000 clones, 87% of them seen only once. The sample here was peripheral blood mononuclear cells (PBMCs), taken before the fourth cycle of nivolumab. The receptors stem from a human donor with classical Hodgkin lymphoma. The CDR3 runs from the conserved cysteine through the conserved F or W. D genes are given only for firm matches. Clone size is not always given. Where it is, it says once, few, many or a class for expanded clones.

clone_size: NA; j_call: TRBJ2-4; d_call: TRBD2; v_call: TRBV11-3; cdr3_nt: TGTGCTGAAGCCTGGGCGGGGGGGAAACTAGCCAAAAACATTCAGTACTTC; cdr3_aa: CAEAWAGGKLAKNIQYF
clone_size: NA; j_call: TRBJ2-5; d_call: NA; v_call: TRBV9; cdr3_nt: TGTGCCAGCAGTGCGGGTAATGGGGAGACCCAGTACTTC; cdr3_aa: CASSAGNGETQYF
clone_size: NA; j_call: TRBJ1-1; d_call: NA; v_call: TRBV19; cdr3_nt: TGTGCCAGTAGTATGGATTCCTTGAACACTGAAGCTTTCTTT; cdr3_aa: CASSMDSLNTEAFF
clone_size: NA; j_call: TRBJ2-7; d_call: NA; v_call: TRBV5-1; cdr3_nt: TGCGCCAGCAGCTTGGTGCAAGGTTACGAGCAGTACTTC; cdr3_aa: CASSLVQGYEQYF
clone_size: NA; j_call: TRBJ1-2; d_call: NA; v_call: TRBV19; cdr3_nt: TGTGCCAGTAGTTTACGGCGTAACTATGGCTACACCTTC; cdr3_aa: CASSLRRNYGYTF
clone_size: NA; j_call: TRBJ2-1; d_call: TRBD2; v_call: TRBV30; cdr3_nt: TGTGCCTGGGGACTAGCGGGCCCTGAGCAGTTCTTC; cdr3_aa: CAWGLAGPEQFF
clone_size: few; j_call: TRBJ2-2; d_call: NA; v_call: TRBV7-9; cdr3_nt: TGTGCCAGCAGCGTCGACAGGATAAGAAACACCGGGGAGCTGTTTTTT; cdr3_aa: CASSVDRIRNTGELFF
clone_size: NA; j_call: TRBJ1-1; d_call: TRBD1; v_call: TRBV6-5; cdr3_nt: TGTGCCAGCAGCGCACCACGACAGGGTAACACTGAAGCTTTCTTT; cdr3_aa: CASSAPRQGNTEAFF
clone_size: NA; j_call: TRBJ2-5; d_call: TRBD1; v_call: TRBV9; cdr3_nt: TGTGCCAGCAGCGAGGAGACCGGGACAGGGTTAGAGACCCAGTACTTC; cdr3_aa: CASSEETGTGLETQYF
clone_size: NA; j_call: TRBJ1-2; d_call: NA; v_call: TRBV5-1; cdr3_nt: TGCGCCAGCAGCTTGGAACAACCCAACTATGGCTACACCTTC; cdr3_aa: CASSLEQPNYGYTF
clone_size: NA; j_call: TRBJ2-1; d_call: TRBD1; v_call: TRBV5-1; cdr3_nt: TGCGCCAGCAGCTATGTAAGGGGGCCTGAATACAATGAGCAGTTCTTC; cdr3_aa: CASSYVRGPEYNEQFF
clone_size: NA; j_call: TRBJ1-5; d_call: NA; v_call: TRBV30; cdr3_nt: TGTGCCTGGAGTCCAACACAGGCCAGCGTGCGGCCCCAGCATTTT; cdr3_aa: CAWSPTQASVRPQHF
clone_size: NA; j_call: TRBJ1-4; d_call: NA; v_call: TRBV27; cdr3_nt: TGTGCCAGCAGTCGGACCCTTAATGAAAAACTGTTTTTT; cdr3_aa: CASSRTLNEKLFF
clone_size: NA; j_call: TRBJ2-3; d_call: TRBD2; v_call: TRBV28; cdr3_nt: TGTGCCAGCAGTCTAGCGGGGGGCGGTTCGGATACGCAGTATTTT; cdr3_aa: CASSLAGGGSDTQYF
clone_size: NA; j_call: TRBJ2-5; d_call: NA; v_call: TRBV11-3; cdr3_nt: TGTGCCAGCAGCTTGAACCAAGAGACCCAGTACTTC; cdr3_aa: CASSLNQETQYF
clone_size: NA; j_call: TRBJ2-1; d_call: NA; v_call: TRBV7-8; cdr3_nt: TGTGCCAGCAGCCTATCTATAGGTGAGCAGTTCTTC; cdr3_aa: CASSLSIGEQFF
clone_size: NA; j_call: TRBJ1-2; d_call: TRBD1; v_call: TRBV5-1; cdr3_nt: TGCGCCAGCAGCTCAGGGGGGCTTGATGGCTACACCTTC; cdr3_aa: CASSSGGLDGYTF
clone_size: NA; j_call: TRBJ2-5; d_call: TRBD1; v_call: TRBV5-1; cdr3_nt: TGCGCCAGCATCCGACAGGGTTCAGAGACCCAGTACTTC; cdr3_aa: CASIRQGSETQYF
clone_size: few; j_call: TRBJ2-7; d_call: NA; v_call: TRBV4-2; cdr3_nt: TGTGCCAGCAGCCAAGATGCATCGCTAGCAGCCTACGAGCAGTACTTC; cdr3_aa: CASSQDASLAAYEQYF
clone_size: NA; j_call: TRBJ1-4; d_call: TRBD1; v_call: TRBV6-1; cdr3_nt: TGTGCCAGCAGTCGGGACAGGGGTTTAGAAAAACTGTTTTTT; cdr3_aa: CASSRDRGLEKLFF
clone_size: few; j_call: TRBJ1-2; d_call: NA; v_call: TRBV2; cdr3_nt: TGTGCCACTTCCCCCGACGGGCCCTATGGCTACACCTTC; cdr3_aa: CATSPDGPYGYTF
clone_size: NA; j_call: TRBJ1-5; d_call: NA; v_call: TRBV6-5; cdr3_nt: TGTGCCAGCGGGTACACGGGGGGAGGCCAGCCCCAGCATTTT; cdr3_aa: CASGYTGGGQPQHF
clone_size: NA; j_call: TRBJ1-2; d_call: TRBD1; v_call: TRBV7-9; cdr3_nt: TGTGCCAGCAGCTTTGACGCAGGGGGCTATGGCTACACCTTC; cdr3_aa: CASSFDAGGYGYTF
clone_size: NA; j_call: TRBJ1-5; d_call: TRBD1; v_call: TRBV30; cdr3_nt: TGTGCCTGGAGTGGTGGACAGGGAATCGCTCAGCCCCAGCATTTT; cdr3_aa: CAWSGGQGIAQPQHF
clone_size: once; j_call: TRBJ1-1; d_call: TRBD1; v_call: TRBV5-1; cdr3_nt: TGCGCCAGCAGCTTTCAGGGGGGTTATGCTGAAGCTTTCTTT; cdr3_aa: CASSFQGGYAEAFF
clone_size: once; j_call: TRBJ1-2; d_call: NA; v_call: TRBV6-5; cdr3_nt: TGTGCCAGCCTTTCCCCGGGGCAGAACTATGGCTACACCTTC; cdr3_aa: CASLSPGQNYGYTF
clone_size: NA; j_call: TRBJ2-3; d_call: TRBD1; v_call: TRBV18; cdr3_nt: TGTGCCAGCTCCCGACAGGGGGCAGGGCATACGCAGTATTTT; cdr3_aa: CASSRQGAGHTQYF
clone_size: NA; j_call: TRBJ1-2; d_call: TRBD1; v_call: TRBV5-1; cdr3_nt: TGCGCCAGCAGCCCGGGAGGGACAGCTAACTATGGCTACACCTTC; cdr3_aa: CASSPGGTANYGYTF
clone_size: NA; j_call: TRBJ1-2; d_call: TRBD1; v_call: TRBV5-1; cdr3_nt: TGCGCCAGCAGCTGGGACGGACAGGGAACGGATGGCTACACCTTC; cdr3_aa: CASSWDGQGTDGYTF
clone_size: NA; j_call: TRBJ2-7; d_call: NA; v_call: TRBV28; cdr3_nt: TGTGCCAGCAGTCCCATCGTAGCGCCGCAGTACTTC; cdr3_aa: CASSPIVAPQYF
clone_size: once; j_call: TRBJ2-3; d_call: TRBD2; v_call: TRBV5-1; cdr3_nt: TGCGCCAGCGCTAGCGGACTAGCGGGGGTCACAGATACGCAGTATTTT; cdr3_aa: CASASGLAGVTDTQYF
clone_size: NA; j_call: TRBJ1-2; d_call: NA; v_call: TRBV7-3; cdr3_nt: TGTGCCAGCAGCCCTTTCCCGGCTAACTATGGCTACACCTTC; cdr3_aa: CASSPFPANYGYTF
clone_size: NA; j_call: TRBJ1-2; d_call: NA; v_call: TRBV5-1; cdr3_nt: TGCGCCAGCAGGGTCGGCCTCGGGGGGCCGTATGGCTACACCTTC; cdr3_aa: CASRVGLGGPYGYTF
clone_size: NA; j_call: TRBJ1-2; d_call: NA; v_call: TRBV27; cdr3_nt: TGTGCCAGCAGTTCCGGGACATCCATCTATGGCTACACCTTC; cdr3_aa: CASSSGTSIYGYTF
clone_size: NA; j_call: TRBJ2-7; d_call: NA; v_call: TRBV13; cdr3_nt: TGTGCCAGCAGCCCCCCCCTCTTTCGTAGGGGCTCCTACGAGCAGTACTTC; cdr3_aa: CASSPPLFRRGSYEQYF
clone_size: NA; j_call: TRBJ1-1; d_call: NA; v_call: TRBV25-1; cdr3_nt: TGTGCCAGCAGTGAATCGGCCAGGGAAGGGGTAACTGAAGCTTTCTTT; cdr3_aa: CASSESAREGVTEAFF
clone_size: once; j_call: TRBJ2-2; d_call: NA; v_call: TRBV2; cdr3_nt: TGTGCCAGCAGTGAGGCCCAGGGCGGCGCCGGGGAGCTGTTTTTT; cdr3_aa: CASSEAQGGAGELFF